This T cell receptor beta chain was sequenced for a study of blood T cell repertoires in COVID-19. V lost 3 bases to trimming and J lost 1 base; unmatched junction nucleotides: 9. The CDR3 loop spans 17 amino acids. Germline-derived CDR1 and CDR2 are DFQATT and SNEGSKA (reference sequence). Original methodology: Estimation of nucleated cell counts relied on the amplification of reference gene primers. Here immunoSEQ multiplex PCR was the method, and the copy in TCRdb shows in-frame clones only, minus some. D and trimming were read from the DNA, whereas the V and J calls and clone size are those reported in that table. The sample records roughly 100,000 clones, 84% being singletons.

The sequence derives from a man aged 35-49 years with active or convalescent COVID-19. The chain is built from TRBV20-1 and TRBJ2-2; TRBD2 matches at 9 bases. The sequencing input was peripheral blood. The CDR3 sequence: CSASYWGSGGNTGELFF. The CDR3 DNA reads as TGCAGTGCTAGTTATTGGGGTAGCGGGGGGAACACCGGGGAGCTGTTTTTT.